A single sample is the source of the 20 T cell receptor beta chains below, sequenced in a study of tissue T cells after allogeneic stem cell transplantation. TCRdb keeps only in-frame clones here, not all; method: immunoSEQ multiplex PCR. In the table there are 20,000 to 30,000 clones, 73% of which are singletons. Sequencing used tissue from the ileum, obtained at autopsy. All receptors come from an older female donor with lung cancer.

The chain couples TRBV12-3 or TRBV12-4 to TRBJ1-2, with 11 bases fitting TRBD1. The V segment lost 6 bases and the J segment 7 bases; nucleotides outside the gene matches: 4. The CDR3 totals 13 residues. CDR3 protein: CASRTGTGGGYTF. The CDR3 coding sequence is TGTGCCAGCAGGACCGGGACAGGGGGTGGCTACACCTTC.

This clone turned up a few times. The chain recombines TRBV6-1 with TRBJ1-2, with a possible D match to TRBD1 (5 bases). The CDR3 extends over 19 amino acids. V gave up 1 base and J gave up 1 base, with 22 bases separating them. Germline V CDR1 and CDR2: MNHNS, SASEGT. The CDR3 DNA is TGTGCCAGCAGTGAAGTATTCGGGCTCAGAGGGGCGATTAACTATGGCTACACCTTC. Its translation is CASSEVFGLRGAINYGYTF.

This clone was counted only a few times. The V gene is TRBV7-2, the J gene TRBJ2-7; possible D gene TRBD1, 5 bases. The ends were cut back, 5 bases at V and 0 bases at J, with 14 bases in the middle. The CDR3 totals 15 residues. Germline-derived CDR1 and CDR2 are SGHTA and FQGNSA. CDR3 nucleotides: TGTGCCAGCAGCAAAGACCAGGGCTACTCCTACGAGCAGTACTTC. Encoded protein: CASSKDQGYSYEQYF.

In its sample, this clone was seen a few times. The gene calls are TRBV7-2 and TRBJ2-7; TRBD2 agrees at 8 bases. Germline-derived CDR1 and CDR2 are SGHTA and FQGNSA. V gave up 5 bases and J gave up 3 bases; unmatched junction bases: 15. The CDR3 covers 17 residues. The CDR3 DNA is TGTGCCAGCAGCCCTTTAAGCGGGAGAGGGACAAGCTACGAGCAGTACTTC. Translation: CASSPLSGRGTSYEQYF. Together with reference TRBV7-2 and TRBJ2-7, the CDR3 gives the full variable domain: GAGVSQSPSNKVTEKGKDVELRCDPISGHTALYWYRQSLGQGLEFLIYFQGNSAPDKSGLPSDRFSAERTGGSVSTLTIQRTQQEDSAVYLCASSPLSGRGTSYEQYFGPGTRLTVT.

This sequence joins TRBV5-4 and TRBJ2-2; perhaps TRBD1 as D (6 bases). V lost 3 bases and J 4 bases, leaving 10 bases between the germline ends. In germline, CDR1 is SGHNT, CDR2 YYREEE (reference sequence). The CDR3 is 14 amino acids. The CDR3 is CASSWGPPTGELFF. The CDR3 DNA reads as TGTGCCAGCAGCTGGGGGCCCCCCACCGGGGAGCTGTTTTTT.

The rearrangement uses TRBV30 and TRBJ2-3; 8 positions agree with TRBD2. The CDR3 is made up of 14 amino acids. V dropped 4 bases and J dropped 2; count of bases not matched to a gene: 5. Germline V lookup: CDR1 GTSNPN, CDR2 SVGIG (reference sequence). CDR3 sequence (DNA): TGTGCCTGGAACGCGGGGGGCGACACAGATACGCAGTATTTT. Protein: CAWNAGGDTDTQYF.

This clone appeared a few times. The V call is TRBV11-3, the J call TRBJ2-2, with 7 bases lining up with TRBD2. Losses at the gene ends were 1 base for V and 6 bases for J; bases not matched to a gene: 8. Germline V gives CDR1 SGHNT, CDR2 YENEEA. The CDR3 spans 16 residues. DNA for the CDR3: TGTGCCAGCAGCTTAGTCAGGGACCGGGGGGCCGGGGAGCTGTTTTTT. Amino acid sequence: CASSLVRDRGAGELFF.

The genes are TRBV14 and TRBJ2-1, with 7 bases matching TRBD2. Unmatched junction bases numbered 14, after V lost 0 bases and J lost 6 bases. The CDR3 runs 18 residues. Per the germline V gene, CDR1 is SGHDN and CDR2 is FVKESK. The CDR3 here is CASSQDDWGGSISNEQFF. As DNA, the CDR3 is TGTGCCAGCAGCCAAGATGATTGGGGCGGGAGCATAAGCAATGAGCAGTTCTTC.

The V gene is TRBV30, the J gene TRBJ2-7; 12 bases match TRBD1. V gave up 0 bases and J gave up 6 bases; unmatched junction bases: 6. CDR1 is GTSNPN, CDR2 SVGIG, per germline (reference sequence). CDR3 length equals 15 residues. CDR3 in DNA: TGTGCCTGGAGTGTTCGGGACAGGGGGCGTCGCGAGCAGTACTTC. This codes for CAWSVRDRGRREQYF.

This clone occurred a few times. The J gene is TRBJ1-1, the V gene TRBV7-2; D not certain. V lost 5 bases, J lost 2 bases, and 9 bases lay in between. The CDR3 is made up of 13 amino acids. Per germline, CDR1 SGHTA and CDR2 FQGNSA. In nucleotides, the CDR3 is TGTGCCAGCAGCGAAACCCCTAACACTGAAGCTTTCTTT. This sequence encodes CASSETPNTEAFF.

CDR3 residues: CASSSGTSGGAGWVTDTQYF. The DNA of the CDR3 is TGCGCCAGCAGCTCCGGGACTAGCGGGGGGGCAGGATGGGTTACAGATACGCAGTATTTT. The V and J genes are TRBV5-1 and TRBJ2-3, with 16 bases lining up with TRBD2. The CDR3 sequence is 20 residues long. Germline-derived CDR1 and CDR2 are SGHRS and YFSETQ. V gave up 3 bases and J gave up 3 bases; unmatched junction bases: 13.

The V call is TRBV3-1 (or the pseudogene TRBV3-2), the J call TRBJ2-7, with D tentatively TRBD2 (5 bases). The V gene lost 6 bases and the J gene lost 5 bases, with 11 bases spanning the gap. The V gene's germline CDR1 is LGHDT and CDR2 YNNKEL (reference sequence). There are 12 residues in the CDR3. The CDR3 DNA follows: TGTGCCAGCAGTCGAGGACTCCACGAGCAGTACTTC. Translated, it gives CASSRGLHEQYF.

The chain uses TRBV6-5 and TRBJ1-5; D might be TRBD1 (5 bases). Germline V lookup: CDR1 MNHEY, CDR2 SVGAGI. V was clipped by 6 bases and J by 11 bases, with 23 bases between them. The CDR3 extends over 15 amino acids. The CDR3 sequence is CASSAFRLGHSAQHF. Here the CDR3 DNA reads TGTGCCAGCAGCGCATTTCGGCTCGGACATTCAGCCCAGCATTTT.

The CDR3 DNA is TGTGCCAGCAGTTTACAGGGGGCGCGTGGTGAGCAGTTCTTC. This translates into CASSLQGARGEQFF. The chain couples TRBV27 to TRBJ2-1, with TRBD1 matching over 8 bases. V lost 2 bases to trimming and J lost 9 bases; unmatched junction nucleotides: 6. Per the germline V gene, CDR1 is MNHEY and CDR2 is SMNVEV (reference sequence). There are 14 residues in the CDR3.

The chain combines TRBV18 with TRBJ2-2; 10 nucleotides line up with TRBD1. CDR1 and CDR2 (germline): KGHSH, LQKENI. The CDR3 is made up of 16 amino acids. With V trimmed by 5 bases and J by 1 base, 4 bases remained unmatched. CDR3 nucleotide sequence: TGTGCCAGCTCAGCGACAGGGGGCAGGAACACCGGGGAGCTGTTTTTT. This codes for CASSATGGRNTGELFF.

The CDR3 region has the DNA TGTGCCAAAAGGGAGGGGAGCAATCAGCCCCAGCATTTT. Its protein is CAKREGSNQPQHF. The chain couples TRBV21-1 to TRBJ1-5. TRBV21-1 is a documented pseudogene. This CDR3 is 13 amino acids long.

The rearrangement links TRBV9 to TRBJ2-3; D is undetermined. Trimming stripped 3 bases from V and 7 bases from J, with 9 bases between. This CDR3 contains 12 residues. CDR1 and CDR2 from the germline V gene are SGDLS and YYNGEE. CDR3 amino acids: CASSGRLNTQYF. CDR3 DNA sequence: TGTGCCAGCAGCGGGAGATTAAATACGCAGTATTTT.

The chain combines TRBV11-3 with TRBJ2-5; no clear D. With 0 bases removed from V and 5 bases from J, the gap between germline ends came to 4 bases. This CDR3 comprises 12 residues. Germline CDR1 SGHNT, CDR2 YENEEA. The CDR3 loop is CASSLDRETQYF. CDR3 DNA: TGTGCCAGCAGCTTAGATAGGGAGACCCAGTACTTC.

CDR3 residues: CASSLAGTVYGYTF. The CDR3 DNA is TGTGCCAGCAGCTTAGCGGGGACGGTATATGGCTACACCTTC. This sequence joins TRBV7-8 and TRBJ1-2; D may be TRBD1 (5 bases). CDR1 is SGHVS, CDR2 FQNEAQ, per germline. The length of the CDR3 is 14 residues. With 0 bases removed from V and 5 bases from J, the gap between germline ends came to 10 bases.

The chain has TRBV11-3 and TRBJ1-1; no clear D. The CDR3 has 13 residues. V lost 5 bases and J 1 base, leaving 8 bases between the germline ends. Per germline, CDR1 SGHNT and CDR2 YENEEA. CDR3 residues: CASSLQQNTEAFF. In DNA form, the CDR3 reads TGTGCCAGCAGCCTTCAGCAGAACACTGAAGCTTTCTTT.